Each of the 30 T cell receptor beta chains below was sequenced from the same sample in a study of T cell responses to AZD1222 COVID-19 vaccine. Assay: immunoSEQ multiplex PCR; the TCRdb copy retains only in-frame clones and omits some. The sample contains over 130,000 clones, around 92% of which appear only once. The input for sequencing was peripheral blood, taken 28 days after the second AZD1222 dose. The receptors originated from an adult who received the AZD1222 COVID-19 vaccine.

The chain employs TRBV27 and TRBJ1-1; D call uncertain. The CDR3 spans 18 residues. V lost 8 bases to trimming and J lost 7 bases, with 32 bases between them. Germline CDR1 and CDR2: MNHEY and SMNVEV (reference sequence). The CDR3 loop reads CASFDPDTRGIFPVEAFF. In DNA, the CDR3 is TGTGCCAGCTTTGACCCAGACACACGGGGAATCTTTCCGGTTGAAGCTTTCTTT.

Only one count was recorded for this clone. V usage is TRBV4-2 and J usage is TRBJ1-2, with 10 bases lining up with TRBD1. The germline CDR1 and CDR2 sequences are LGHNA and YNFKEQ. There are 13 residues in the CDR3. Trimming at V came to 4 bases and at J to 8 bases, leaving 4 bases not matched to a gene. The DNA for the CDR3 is TGTGCCAGCAGCCCAGGGACAGGGGTCGGCTACACCTTC. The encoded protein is CASSPGTGVGYTF.

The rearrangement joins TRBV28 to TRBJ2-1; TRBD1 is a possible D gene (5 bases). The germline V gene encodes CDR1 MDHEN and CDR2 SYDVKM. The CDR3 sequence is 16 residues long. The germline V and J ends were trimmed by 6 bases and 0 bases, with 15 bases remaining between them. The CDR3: CASSIDSLSSYNEQFF. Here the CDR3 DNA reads TGTGCCAGCAGCATCGACAGCTTGAGCTCCTACAATGAGCAGTTCTTC. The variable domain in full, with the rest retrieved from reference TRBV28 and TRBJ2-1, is DVKVTQSSRYLVKRTGEKVFLECVQDMDHENMFWYRQDPGLGLRLIYFSYDVKMKEKGDIPEGYSVSREKKERFSLILESASTNQTSMYLCASSIDSLSSYNEQFFGPGTRLTVL.

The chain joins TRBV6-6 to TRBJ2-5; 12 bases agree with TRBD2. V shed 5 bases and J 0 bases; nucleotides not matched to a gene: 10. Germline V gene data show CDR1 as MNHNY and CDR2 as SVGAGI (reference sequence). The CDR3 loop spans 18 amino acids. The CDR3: CASSLRTSGTRYQETQYF. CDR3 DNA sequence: TGTGCCAGCAGTCTACGGACTAGCGGGACTAGGTACCAAGAGACCCAGTACTTC.

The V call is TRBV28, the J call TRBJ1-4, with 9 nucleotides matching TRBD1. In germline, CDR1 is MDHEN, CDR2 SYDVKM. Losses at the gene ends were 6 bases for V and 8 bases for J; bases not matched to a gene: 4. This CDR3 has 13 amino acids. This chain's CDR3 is CASRTGGKEKLFF. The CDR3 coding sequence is TGTGCCAGCAGGACAGGGGGAAAAGAAAAACTGTTTTTT. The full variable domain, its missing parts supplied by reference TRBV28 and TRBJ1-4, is DVKVTQSSRYLVKRTGEKVFLECVQDMDHENMFWYRQDPGLGLRLIYFSYDVKMKEKGDIPEGYSVSREKKERFSLILESASTNQTSMYLCASRTGGKEKLFFGSGTQLSVL.

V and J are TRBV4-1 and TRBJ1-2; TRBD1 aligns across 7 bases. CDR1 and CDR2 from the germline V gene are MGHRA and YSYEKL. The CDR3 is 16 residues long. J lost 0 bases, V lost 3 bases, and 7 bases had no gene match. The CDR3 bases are TGCGCCAGCAGCCAGGAACCGGGACAGCCTAACTATGGCTACACCTTC. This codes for CASSQEPGQPNYGYTF.

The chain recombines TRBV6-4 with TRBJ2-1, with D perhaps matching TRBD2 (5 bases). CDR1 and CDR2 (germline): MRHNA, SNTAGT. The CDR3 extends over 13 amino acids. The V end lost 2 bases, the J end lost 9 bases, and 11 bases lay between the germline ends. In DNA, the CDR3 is TGTGCCAGCAGTGACGAGGGCTTGGGTGAGCAGTTCTTC. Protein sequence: CASSDEGLGEQFF.

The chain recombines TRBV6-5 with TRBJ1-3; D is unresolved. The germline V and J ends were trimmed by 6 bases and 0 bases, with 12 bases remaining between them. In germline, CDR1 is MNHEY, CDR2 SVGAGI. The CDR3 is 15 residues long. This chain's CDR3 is CASSVIRSSGNTIYF. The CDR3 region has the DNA TGTGCCAGCAGCGTAATTCGTAGCTCTGGAAACACCATATATTTT.

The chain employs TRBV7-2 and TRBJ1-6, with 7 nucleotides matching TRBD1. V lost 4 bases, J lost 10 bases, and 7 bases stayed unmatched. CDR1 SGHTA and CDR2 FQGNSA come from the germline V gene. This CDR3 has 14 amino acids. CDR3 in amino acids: CASSSTGRRSPLHF. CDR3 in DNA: TGTGCCAGCAGCTCGACAGGGCGGCGGTCACCCCTCCACTTT.

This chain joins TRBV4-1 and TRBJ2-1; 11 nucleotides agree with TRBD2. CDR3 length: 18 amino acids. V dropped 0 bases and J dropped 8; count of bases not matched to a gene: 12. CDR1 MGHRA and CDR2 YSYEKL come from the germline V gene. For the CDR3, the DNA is TGCGCCAGCAGCCAAGATGCCCGGGGACTAGCGGTACAGGATGAGCAGTTCTTC. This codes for CASSQDARGLAVQDEQFF.

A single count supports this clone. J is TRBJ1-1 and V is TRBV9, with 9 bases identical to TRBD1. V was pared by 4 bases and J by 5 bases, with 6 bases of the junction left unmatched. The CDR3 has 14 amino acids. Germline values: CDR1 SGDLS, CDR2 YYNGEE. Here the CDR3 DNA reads TGTGCCAGCAGCCCCGACAGGGGGAGTACTGAAGCTTTCTTT. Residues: CASSPDRGSTEAFF.

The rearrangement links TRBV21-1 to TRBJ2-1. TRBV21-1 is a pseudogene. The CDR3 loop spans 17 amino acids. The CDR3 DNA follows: TGTGCCAGCAGCAAAGCGCGTATTAGGTGGCCCTACAATGAGCAGTTCTTC. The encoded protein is CASSKARIRWPYNEQFF.

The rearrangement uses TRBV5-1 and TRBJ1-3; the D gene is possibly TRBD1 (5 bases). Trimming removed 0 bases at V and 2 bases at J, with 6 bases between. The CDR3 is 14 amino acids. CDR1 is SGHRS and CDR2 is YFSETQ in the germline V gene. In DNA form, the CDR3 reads TGCGCCAGCAGCTTGGGGGGCACTGGAAACACCATATATTTT. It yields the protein CASSLGGTGNTIYF.

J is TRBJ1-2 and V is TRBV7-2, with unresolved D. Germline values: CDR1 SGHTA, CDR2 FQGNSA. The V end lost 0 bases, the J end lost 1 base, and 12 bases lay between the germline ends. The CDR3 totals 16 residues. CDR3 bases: TGTGCCAGCAGCTTAGCCTCGGCCTGGAATAACTATGGCTACACCTTC. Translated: CASSLASAWNNYGYTF.

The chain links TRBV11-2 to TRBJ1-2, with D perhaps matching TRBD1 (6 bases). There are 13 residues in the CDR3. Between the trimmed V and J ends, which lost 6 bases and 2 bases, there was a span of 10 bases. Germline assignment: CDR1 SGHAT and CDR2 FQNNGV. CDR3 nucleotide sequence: TGTGCCAGCAGGTCGACAGGAAACTATGGCTACACCTTC. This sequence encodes CASRSTGNYGYTF.

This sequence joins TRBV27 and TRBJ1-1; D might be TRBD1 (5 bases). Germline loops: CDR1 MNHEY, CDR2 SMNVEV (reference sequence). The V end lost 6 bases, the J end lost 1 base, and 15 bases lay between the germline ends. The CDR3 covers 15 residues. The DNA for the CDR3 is TGTGCCAGCAGACTTGGGGGGGGAACGAACACTGAAGCTTTCTTT. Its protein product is CASRLGGGTNTEAFF.

The CDR3 coding sequence is TGCGCCAGCAGCTTGGAGCCTGTAGAGACCCAGTACTTC. Amino acid sequence: CASSLEPVETQYF. The chain combines TRBV5-1 with TRBJ2-5; D gene unclear. The germline V gene has CDR1 SGHRS and CDR2 YFSETQ. This CDR3 has 13 amino acids. Deletions cut 0 bases from V and 4 bases from J, with 7 bases between.

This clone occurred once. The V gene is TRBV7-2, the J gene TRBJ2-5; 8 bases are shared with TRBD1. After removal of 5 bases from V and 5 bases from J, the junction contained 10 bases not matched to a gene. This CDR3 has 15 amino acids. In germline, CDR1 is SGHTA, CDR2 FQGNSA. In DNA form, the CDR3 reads TGTGCCAGCAGCCCGTGGGACAGGTGGGGGGAGACCCAGTACTTC. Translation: CASSPWDRWGETQYF.

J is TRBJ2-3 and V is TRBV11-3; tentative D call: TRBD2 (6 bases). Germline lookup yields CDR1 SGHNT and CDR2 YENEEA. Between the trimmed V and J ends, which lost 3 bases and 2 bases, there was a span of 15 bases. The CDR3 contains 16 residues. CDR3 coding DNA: TGTGCCAGCAGCTTTGCGTCTAGCGCCAACACAGATACGCAGTATTTT. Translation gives CASSFASSANTDTQYF.

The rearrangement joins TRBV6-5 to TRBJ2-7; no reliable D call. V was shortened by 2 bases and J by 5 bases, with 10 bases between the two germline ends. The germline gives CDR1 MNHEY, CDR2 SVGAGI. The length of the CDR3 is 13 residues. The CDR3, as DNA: TGTGCCAGCAGTTACCCCCAGACGAACGAGCAGTACTTC. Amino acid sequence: CASSYPQTNEQYF.

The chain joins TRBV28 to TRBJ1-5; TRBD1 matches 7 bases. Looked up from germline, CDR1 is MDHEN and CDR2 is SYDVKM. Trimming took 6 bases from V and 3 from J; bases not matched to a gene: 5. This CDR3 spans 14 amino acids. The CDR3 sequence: CASRPTGSNQPQHF. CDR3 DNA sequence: TGTGCCAGCAGACCGACAGGGTCCAATCAGCCCCAGCATTTT.

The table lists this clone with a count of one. CDR3 loop: CATSRDNRPGYTF. The CDR3 region has the DNA TGTGCCACCAGCAGAGATAATCGGCCTGGCTACACCTTC. The chain joins TRBV15 to TRBJ1-2; D is unresolved. Germline CDR1 reads LNHNV; CDR2 reads YYDKDF (reference sequence). V was pared by 0 bases and J by 7 bases, with 9 bases between. This CDR3 is 13 amino acids long.

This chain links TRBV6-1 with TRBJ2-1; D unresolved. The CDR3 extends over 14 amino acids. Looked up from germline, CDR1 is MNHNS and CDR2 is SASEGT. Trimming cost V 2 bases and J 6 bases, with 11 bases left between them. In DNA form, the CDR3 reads TGTGCCAGCAGTGAATCGGGCCGAGCCAATGAGCAGTTCTTC. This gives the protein CASSESGRANEQFF.

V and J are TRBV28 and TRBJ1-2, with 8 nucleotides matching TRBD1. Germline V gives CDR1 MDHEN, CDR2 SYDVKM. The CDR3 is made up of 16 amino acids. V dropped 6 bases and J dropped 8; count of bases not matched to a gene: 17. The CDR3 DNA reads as TGTGCCAGCAGCATGGGGTCCGGGACAGGTTCGAGAGGCTACACCTTC. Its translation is CASSMGSGTGSRGYTF.

In nucleotides, the CDR3 is TGTGCCAGCAGCGGGGGTCTCTTCGACCAAGAGACCCAGTACTTC. Its protein is CASSGGLFDQETQYF. The rearrangement links TRBV9 to TRBJ2-5; D not certain. The CDR3 has 15 residues. V was pared by 3 bases and J by 0 bases, with 12 bases between. Germline CDR1 is SGDLS and CDR2 is YYNGEE.

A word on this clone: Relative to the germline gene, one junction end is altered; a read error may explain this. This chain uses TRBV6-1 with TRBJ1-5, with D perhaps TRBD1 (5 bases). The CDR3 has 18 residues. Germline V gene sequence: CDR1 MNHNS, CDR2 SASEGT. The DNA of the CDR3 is TGTGCCAGCAGCGAAGGGGTGTGGATTCCCCTCCCTCATCAGCCCCAGCATTTT. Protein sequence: CASSEGVWIPLPHQPQHF.

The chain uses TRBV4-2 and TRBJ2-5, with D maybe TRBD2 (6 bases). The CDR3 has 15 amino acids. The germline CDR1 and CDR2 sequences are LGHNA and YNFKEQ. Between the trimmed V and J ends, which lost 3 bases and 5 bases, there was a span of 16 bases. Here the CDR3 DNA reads TGTGCCAGCAGCCATAGCGGAGGAGTAGAGGAGACCCAGTACTTC. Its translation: CASSHSGGVEETQYF.

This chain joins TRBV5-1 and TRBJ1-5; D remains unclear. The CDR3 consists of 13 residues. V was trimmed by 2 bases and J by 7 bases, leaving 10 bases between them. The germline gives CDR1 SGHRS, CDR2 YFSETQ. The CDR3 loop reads CASSFGPGQPQHF. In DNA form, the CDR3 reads TGCGCCAGCAGCTTTGGCCCCGGGCAGCCCCAGCATTTT. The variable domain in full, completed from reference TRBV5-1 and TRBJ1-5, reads KAGVTQTPRYLIKTRGQQVTLSCSPISGHRSVSWYQQTPGQGLQFLFEYFSETQRNKGNFPGRFSGRQFSNSRSEMNVSTLELGDSALYLCASSFGPGQPQHFGDGTRLSIL.

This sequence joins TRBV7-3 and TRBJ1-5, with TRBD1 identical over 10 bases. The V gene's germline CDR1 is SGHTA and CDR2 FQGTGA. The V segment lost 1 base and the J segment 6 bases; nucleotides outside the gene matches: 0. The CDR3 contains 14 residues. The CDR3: CASSLRQGAQPQHF. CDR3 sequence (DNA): TGTGCCAGCAGCTTAAGACAGGGGGCTCAGCCCCAGCATTTT.

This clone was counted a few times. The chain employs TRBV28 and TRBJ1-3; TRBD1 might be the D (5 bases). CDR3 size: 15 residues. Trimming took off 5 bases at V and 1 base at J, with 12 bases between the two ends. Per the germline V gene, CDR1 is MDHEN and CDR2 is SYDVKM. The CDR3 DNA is TGTGCCAGCAGTGCTGGGGGAAGGTCTGGAAACACCATATATTTT. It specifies CASSAGGRSGNTIYF.